The 30 T cell receptor beta chains given below trace back to one sample, sequenced in a study of OX40 agonist ivuxolimab in advanced cancers. Here immunoSEQ multiplex PCR was the method, and the copy in TCRdb shows in-frame clones only, minus some. The repertoire holds roughly 90,000 clones, with roughly nine tenths as singletons. Source: CD4+ or CD8+ T cells sorted from blood, taken in a trial of the OX40 agonist ivuxolimab. The receptor source for this set is an adult with an advanced solid tumor such as melanoma, head and neck, liver or kidney cancer.

This clone occurred once. V and J are TRBV6-5 and TRBJ2-1; 14 bases line up with TRBD2. This CDR3 region has 16 residues. V was pared by 0 bases and J by 7 bases, with 2 bases of the junction left unmatched. The V gene's germline CDR1 is MNHEY and CDR2 SVGAGI. The CDR3 DNA follows: TGTGCCAGCAGTTACTCCCGGACTAGCGGGAGGAATGAGCAGTTCTTC. It encodes CASSYSRTSGRNEQFF.

The chain employs TRBV6-1 and TRBJ1-4; D unclear. CDR3 length: 13 residues. Germline V gene data show CDR1 as MNHNS and CDR2 as SASEGT. V lost 5 bases and J lost 6, with 10 bases in between. The CDR3 DNA is TGTGCCAGCAGTAGGGTGGAGGATGAAAAACTGTTTTTT. Translated: CASSRVEDEKLFF.

The chain employs TRBV11-2 and TRBJ1-1; unclear D gene. V shed 1 base and J shed 8 bases, with 8 bases lying between them. CDR1 is SGHAT, CDR2 FQNNGV, per germline. This CDR3 is built from 12 residues. In DNA form, the CDR3 reads TGTGCCAGCAGCTTAGGCCTCCTCGAAGCTTTCTTT. This codes for CASSLGLLEAFF.

The J gene is TRBJ2-5, the V gene TRBV5-1, with 7 bases that match TRBD1. CDR3 length: 15 residues. V trimming: 0 bases; J trimming: 5 bases; junction bases outside the gene matches: 7. CDR1 SGHRS and CDR2 YFSETQ come from the germline V gene. DNA for the CDR3: TGCGCCAGCAGCTTGGAACAGGGGTGGACGGAGACCCAGTACTTC. It codes for CASSLEQGWTETQYF. The complete variable domain, with remaining parts taken from reference TRBV5-1 and TRBJ2-5, reads KAGVTQTPRYLIKTRGQQVTLSCSPISGHRSVSWYQQTPGQGLQFLFEYFSETQRNKGNFPGRFSGRQFSNSRSEMNVSTLELGDSALYLCASSLEQGWTETQYFGPGTRLLVL.

For the CDR3, the DNA is TGTGCCAGCTCACCACCGGGGGGGGCTCGGACCCAGTACTTC. The encoded protein is CASSPPGGARTQYF. The rearrangement uses TRBV18 and TRBJ2-5, with D possibly being TRBD2 (7 bases). From germline, CDR1 is KGHSH and CDR2 LQKENI. The CDR3 has 14 amino acids. The V gene lost 0 bases and the J gene lost 7 bases, with 12 bases spanning the gap.

The gene calls are TRBV11-3 and TRBJ2-2; 7 bases fit TRBD1. Germline assignment: CDR1 SGHNT and CDR2 YENEEA. This CDR3 is 14 amino acids long. V trimming: 4 bases; J trimming: 5 bases; junction bases outside the gene matches: 4. The CDR3 DNA reads as TGTGCCAGCAGCTGGGGCAGGGGGACCGGGGAGCTGTTTTTT. Its protein is CASSWGRGTGELFF. Looking up the rest from reference TRBV11-3 and TRBJ2-2 gives the full variable domain: EAGVVQSPRYKIIEKKQPVAFWCNPISGHNTLYWYLQNLGQGPELLIRYENEEAVDDSQLPKDRFSAERLKGVDSTLKIQPAELGDSAVYLCASSWGRGTGELFFGEGSRLTVL.

The genes are TRBV7-9 and TRBJ1-1; D gene uncertain. This CDR3 is 13 amino acids long. CDR1 and CDR2 from the germline V gene are SEHNR and FQNEAQ (reference sequence). Between the trimmed V and J ends, which lost 1 base and 2 bases, there was a span of 5 bases. The CDR3 nucleotides are TGTGCCAGCAGCTTAGAGGCAAACACTGAAGCTTTCTTT. The encoded protein is CASSLEANTEAFF. The whole variable domain, filled in from reference TRBV7-9 and TRBJ1-1, reads DTGVSQNPRHKITKRGQNVTFRCDPISEHNRLYWYRQTLGQGPEFLTYFQNEAQLEKSRLLSDRFSAERPKGSFSTLEIQRTEQGDSAMYLCASSLEANTEAFFGQGTRLTVV.

V gene TRBV19 combines with J gene TRBJ2-1, with 7 bases aligning to TRBD1. Germline trimming cut 6 bases from V and 4 bases from J; bases unmatched to any gene: 6. The germline V gene has CDR1 LNHDA and CDR2 SQIVND (reference sequence). The CDR3 is 14 amino acids. The CDR3 loop is CASSAGGAYNEQFF. Written as DNA, the CDR3 is TGTGCCAGTAGCGCAGGGGGTGCATACAATGAGCAGTTCTTC. The complete variable domain, with remaining parts taken from reference TRBV19 and TRBJ2-1, reads DGGITQSPKYLFRKEGQNVTLSCEQNLNHDAMYWYRQDPGQGLRLIYYSQIVNDFQKGDIAEGYSVSREKKESFPLTVTSAQKNPTAFYLCASSAGGAYNEQFFGPGTRLTVL.

This sequence joins TRBV28 and TRBJ2-7, with TRBD1 as a possible D gene (6 bases). CDR1 and CDR2 from the germline V gene are MDHEN and SYDVKM. The ends were cut back, 5 bases at V and 1 base at J, with 12 bases in the middle. This CDR3 contains 14 residues. CDR3 in DNA: TGTGCCAGCAGTCCGCGGACAGTTTCCTACGAGCAGTACTTC. This encodes CASSPRTVSYEQYF. The full variable domain, in which reference TRBV28 and TRBJ2-7 provide the parts outside the CDR3, is DVKVTQSSRYLVKRTGEKVFLECVQDMDHENMFWYRQDPGLGLRLIYFSYDVKMKEKGDIPEGYSVSREKKERFSLILESASTNQTSMYLCASSPRTVSYEQYFGPGTRLTVT.

V usage is TRBV4-1 and J usage is TRBJ2-1, with a possible D match to TRBD2 (5 bases). CDR1 and CDR2 (germline): MGHRA, YSYEKL. V lost 3 bases and J lost 6, with 15 bases in between. The CDR3 is 15 residues long. The CDR3 loop reads CASSQVFWGVNEQFF. As DNA, the CDR3 is TGCGCCAGCAGCCAGGTCTTTTGGGGAGTCAATGAGCAGTTCTTC.

This clone was picked up one time. J is TRBJ2-1 and V is TRBV2; D call uncertain. V lost 2 bases and J 8 bases, leaving 10 bases between the germline ends. The CDR3 sequence is 13 residues long. Germline values: CDR1 SNHLY, CDR2 FYNNEI. CDR3 coding DNA: TGTGCCAGCAGTGAACCGGCCGACGATGAGCAGTTCTTC. Residues: CASSEPADDEQFF.

The table lists this clone with a count of one. J is TRBJ2-5 and V is TRBV25-1; no firm D call. Gene TRBJ2-7 matches the end of the DNA better, so the J call may be wrong. The CDR3 is made up of 12 amino acids. Per germline, CDR1 MGHDK and CDR2 SYGVNS. For the CDR3, the DNA is TGTGCCAGCATATCTAGCTCCTACGAGCAGTACTTC. Amino acids: CASISSSYEQYF.

V gene TRBV28 combines with J gene TRBJ1-5; the D is unclear. The V gene's germline CDR1 is MDHEN and CDR2 SYDVKM. This CDR3 has 16 residues. The V and J ends lost 8 bases and 0 bases respectively, with 17 bases between them. As DNA, the CDR3 is TGTGCCAGCTCTCCTGCTGGAACTTATAGCAATCAGCCCCAGCATTTT. Its translation: CASSPAGTYSNQPQHF.

V usage is TRBV6-6 and J usage is TRBJ1-5; 10 bases match TRBD1. Germline lookup yields CDR1 MNHNY and CDR2 SVGAGI (reference sequence). The CDR3 extends over 15 amino acids. Germline trimming cut 5 bases from V and 3 bases from J; bases unmatched to any gene: 4. The CDR3 is CASSDRGPSNQPQHF. CDR3 in DNA: TGTGCCAGCAGTGACAGGGGGCCGTCCAATCAGCCCCAGCATTTT.

This chain links TRBV2 with TRBJ2-7; 9 nucleotides line up with TRBD2. Germline trimming cut 2 bases from V and 0 bases from J; bases unmatched to any gene: 11. CDR3 length equals 18 residues. CDR1 is SNHLY, CDR2 FYNNEI, per germline. The CDR3 protein is CASSEYPAGGTSSYEQYF. DNA of the CDR3: TGTGCCAGCAGTGAATATCCAGCGGGAGGAACAAGCTCCTACGAGCAGTACTTC.

The chain joins TRBV6-5 to TRBJ1-6; 7 nucleotides match TRBD1. V shed 2 bases, J shed 7 bases, and the junction held 8 bases outside the gene matches. There are 16 residues in the CDR3. Per the germline V gene, CDR1 is MNHEY and CDR2 is SVGAGI. The CDR3: CASSYGVQGLNSPLHF. The CDR3 coding sequence is TGTGCCAGCAGTTACGGGGTACAGGGGTTAAATTCACCCCTCCACTTT.

The J gene is TRBJ2-7, the V gene TRBV13; 9 nucleotides align to TRBD1. The V and J ends lost 5 bases and 4 bases, in that order; junction bases with no gene match: 15. This CDR3 is 17 amino acids long. CDR1 and CDR2 from the germline V gene are PRHDT and FYEKMQ (reference sequence). CDR3 loop: CASSPRPLTGGIYEQYF. In nucleotides, the CDR3 is TGTGCCAGCAGCCCCCGCCCTTTGACAGGGGGAATATACGAGCAGTACTTC.

V gene TRBV11-3 combines with J gene TRBJ2-3, with D possibly matching TRBD2 (5 bases). The CDR3 sequence is 12 residues long. CDR1 is SGHNT and CDR2 is YENEEA in the germline V gene. V was pared by 1 base and J by 11 bases, with 10 bases between. The CDR3 bases are TGTGCCAGCAGCTTAGCCCTCGGAGGGCAGTATTTT. Protein: CASSLALGGQYF.

The gene calls are TRBV27 and TRBJ2-1; the D is unclear. The germline V and J ends were trimmed by 5 bases and 5 bases, with 10 bases remaining between them. The CDR3 totals 13 residues. The germline V gene has CDR1 MNHEY and CDR2 SMNVEV (reference sequence). This chain's CDR3 is CASSPHTHNEQFF. The DNA for the CDR3 is TGTGCCAGCAGTCCTCATACACACAATGAGCAGTTCTTC.

The DNA for the CDR3 is TGTGCCAGCAGCTGGGGGACTAGCGGGATCGAGACCCAGTACTTC. The encoded protein is CASSWGTSGIETQYF. V is TRBV5-4 and J is TRBJ2-5; 13 nucleotides align to TRBD2. The CDR3 sequence is 15 residues long. With 3 bases clipped from V and 5 bases from J, the junction kept 4 bases outside the gene matches. Germline values: CDR1 SGHNT, CDR2 YYREEE (reference sequence).

V is TRBV5-1 and J is TRBJ2-7; 9 bases align to TRBD2. The CDR3 spans 15 residues. The germline CDR1 and CDR2 sequences are SGHRS and YFSETQ. J gave up 5 bases and V 1 base, and 7 bases lay outside the gene matches. The CDR3 is CASSLLGLALNEQYF. CDR3 DNA sequence: TGCGCCAGCAGCTTGCTGGGACTAGCCCTTAACGAGCAGTACTTC.

This clone is a singleton in its sample. The J gene is TRBJ1-5, the V gene TRBV6-6, with D maybe TRBD1 (6 bases). Germline-derived CDR1 and CDR2 are MNHNY and SVGAGI (reference sequence). Trimming stripped 3 bases from V and 0 bases from J, with 12 bases between. There are 16 residues in the CDR3. This chain's CDR3 is CASSYIGGDSNQPQHF. CDR3 nucleotide sequence: TGTGCCAGCAGTTATATCGGGGGCGATAGCAATCAGCCCCAGCATTTT.

This clone was seen just once. This rearrangement joins TRBV5-1 to TRBJ1-1; TRBD1 is a possible D gene (6 bases). The CDR3 contains 14 residues. Germline V CDR1 and CDR2: SGHRS, YFSETQ. Trimming removed 1 base at V and 1 base at J, with 8 bases between. CDR3 amino acids: CASSLQGWNTEAFF. The CDR3 nucleotides read TGCGCCAGCAGCTTGCAGGGGTGGAACACTGAAGCTTTCTTT.

This clone was seen only once. V usage is TRBV7-3 and J usage is TRBJ2-1, with TRBD2 matching over 8 bases. This CDR3 is 16 amino acids long. The ends lost 5 bases at V and 0 bases at J; junction bases unmatched: 6. Germline V gene sequence: CDR1 SGHTA, CDR2 FQGTGA. The CDR3 DNA reads as TGTGCCAGCAGCCCCCAGCGGGGGAGCTCCTACAATGAGCAGTTCTTC. Amino acids: CASSPQRGSSYNEQFF.

V usage is TRBV4-2 and J usage is TRBJ1-4; D call uncertain. The germline V gene has CDR1 LGHNA and CDR2 YNFKEQ. V lost 2 bases, J lost 5 bases, and 9 bases lay in between. The CDR3 contains 14 residues. The CDR3: CASSQLTSNEKLFF. In DNA, the CDR3 is TGTGCCAGCAGCCAACTCACCTCAAATGAAAAACTGTTTTTT.

This chain links TRBV14 with TRBJ2-2; 10 bases are shared with TRBD2. J gave up 7 bases and V 1 base, and 3 bases lay outside the gene matches. CDR3 length: 15 residues. Germline-derived CDR1 and CDR2 are SGHDN and FVKESK. CDR3 in DNA: TGTGCCAGCAGCCAAGCACTAGCGGGACGCGGGGAGCTGTTTTTT. Translated: CASSQALAGRGELFF.

For the CDR3, the DNA is TGCAGCGTTGCCGATGACTGGAGCTCCTACAATGAGCAGTTCTTC. Encoded protein: CSVADDWSSYNEQFF. The chain is built from TRBV29-1 and TRBJ2-1; D gene unclear. Germline values: CDR1 SQVTM, CDR2 ANQGSEA. With 4 bases removed from V and 0 bases from J, the gap between germline ends came to 13 bases. This CDR3 has 15 amino acids.

This chain joins TRBV28 and TRBJ2-6; the D is unclear. Germline lookup yields CDR1 MDHEN and CDR2 SYDVKM. The CDR3 has 15 residues. V lost 3 bases to trimming and J lost 0 bases, with 6 bases between them. In nucleotides, the CDR3 is TGTGCCAGCAGTTTGGACGGCTCTGGGGCCAACGTCCTGACTTTC. Amino acids: CASSLDGSGANVLTF.

V usage is TRBV11-2 and J usage is TRBJ2-3; 13 bases fit TRBD2. The junction had 2 bases not matched to a gene; V was cut back by 2 bases and J by 3 bases. This CDR3 spans 16 amino acids. Germline loops: CDR1 SGHAT, CDR2 FQNNGV. CDR3 nucleotides: TGTGCCAGCAGCTTAAGGACTAGCGGGAGTACAGATACGCAGTATTTT. Encoded protein: CASSLRTSGSTDTQYF.

The chain uses TRBV28 and TRBJ2-6; D uncertain. Germline values: CDR1 MDHEN, CDR2 SYDVKM. This CDR3 is built from 15 residues. Trimming removed 4 bases from V and 0 bases from J, with 7 bases in between. The CDR3 DNA reads TGTGCCAGCAGTTCCCTGAACTCTGGGGCCAACGTCCTGACTTTC. Translating gives CASSSLNSGANVLTF.